This TCR beta chain comes out of a study of cytomegalovirus exposure and HLA in healthy donors. Assay: immunoSEQ multiplex PCR; the TCRdb copy retains only in-frame clones and omits some. This sample yields fewer than 85,000 clones, of which roughly 89% are seen a single time; 3.5% to 4% belongs to the top ten. V was shortened by 0 bases and J by 6 bases, with 8 bases between the two germline ends. This CDR3 is built from 14 residues. Germline V lookup: CDR1 LGHNA, CDR2 YSLEER. This chain joins TRBV4-3 and TRBJ2-2, with D unclear. Sequenced input: PBMCs. This TCR came from a woman aged 18-29 years in good health and CMV-seropositive. The CDR3 loop is CASSQDRVPGELFF. The CDR3 nucleotides are TGCGCCAGCAGCCAAGATAGAGTGCCCGGGGAGCTGTTTTTT.